A selection of T cell receptor beta chains follows, all from one sample in a study of blood T cell repertoires in COVID-19. Here immunoSEQ multiplex PCR was the method, and the copy in TCRdb shows in-frame clones only, minus some. The sample records 180,000 or so clones, about 81% being singletons. The sample taken for sequencing was peripheral blood. Every receptor here comes from a woman older than 75 with COVID-19, enrolled during active disease. Each CDR3 is given without its conserved first and last residue. Fields, in order: J gene, V gene, CDR3 protein.

>TRBJ2-7|TRBV6-5
ASSYRQSSYEQY
>TRBJ2-7|TRBV11-2
ASSLDEASGYSYEQY
>TRBJ2-1|TRBV5-4
ASSQGLSNNEQF
>TRBJ1-1|TRBV7-9
ASSFDRVPEAF
>TRBJ2-2|TRBV6-2/TRBV6-3
ASSPLNRLAENTGELF
>TRBJ2-7|TRBV27
ASSLSVGTGRYEQY
>TRBJ2-3|TRBV24-1
ATAPLTGGGRDTQY
>TRBJ2-3|TRBV28
ASGGTGPDTQY
>TRBJ1-5|TRBV4-2
ASSQDRQPQH
>TRBJ2-5|TRBV28
ASRVGMGLAGFQETQY
>TRBJ2-2|TRBV2
ASSRGRAGELF
>TRBJ2-1|TRBV18
ASSLDRGRFNNEQF
>TRBJ2-5|TRBV18
ASSPTGLPGAQY
>TRBJ2-2|TRBV7-6
ASTFSRTGPNTGELF
>TRBJ1-5|TRBV12-3/TRBV12-4
ASSPGLSAQH
>TRBJ2-7|TRBV27
ASSGLAGSSYEQY
>TRBJ2-3|TRBV9
ASSGLAGATDTQY
>TRBJ1-3|TRBV12-3/TRBV12-4
ASSRQGNTIY
>TRBJ1-3|TRBV5-4
ASSPGAGAGNTIY
>TRBJ2-3|TRBV27
ASSFLSDWTSGRSDTQY
>TRBJ1-5|TRBV24-1
ATSDSGRGIQPQH
>TRBJ2-5|TRBV7-2
ASSLSEETQY
>TRBJ1-5|TRBV24-1
ATSDSRQGAGNQPQH
>TRBJ1-1|TRBV19
ASKDRLNTEAF
>TRBJ2-3|TRBV5-1
ASSQRPDTQY
>TRBJ2-7|TRBV5-1
ASSLVGMTYEQY
>TRBJ2-3|TRBV6-2/TRBV6-3
ASSPPGTKVPYTDTQY
>TRBJ1-2|TRBV13
ASIERGGYT
>TRBJ1-5|TRBV27
ASSWAGLNQPQH
>TRBJ2-2|TRBV7-9
ASSSGRGTANTGELF
>TRBJ1-1|TRBV7-2
ASSQSVNEAF
>TRBJ2-3|TRBV24-1
ATSEGGGKDTQY